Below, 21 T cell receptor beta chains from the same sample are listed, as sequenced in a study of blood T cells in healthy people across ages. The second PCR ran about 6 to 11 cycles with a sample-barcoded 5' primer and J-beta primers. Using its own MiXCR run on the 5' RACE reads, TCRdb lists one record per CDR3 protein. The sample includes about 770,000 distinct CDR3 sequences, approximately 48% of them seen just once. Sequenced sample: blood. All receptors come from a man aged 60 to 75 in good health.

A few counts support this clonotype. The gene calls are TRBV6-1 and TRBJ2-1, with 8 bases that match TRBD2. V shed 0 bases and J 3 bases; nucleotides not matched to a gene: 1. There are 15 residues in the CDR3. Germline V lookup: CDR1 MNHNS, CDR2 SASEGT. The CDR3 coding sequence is TGTGCCAGCAGTGAAGCCAGCGGGGGCTACAATGAGCAGTTCTTC. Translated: CASSEASGGYNEQFF.

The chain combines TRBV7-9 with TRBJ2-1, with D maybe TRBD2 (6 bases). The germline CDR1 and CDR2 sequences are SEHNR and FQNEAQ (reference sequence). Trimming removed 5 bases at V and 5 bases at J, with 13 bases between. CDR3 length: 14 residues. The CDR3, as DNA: TGTGCCAGCAGCCCGACATCGGGAGACAATGAGCAGTTCTTC. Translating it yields CASSPTSGDNEQFF.

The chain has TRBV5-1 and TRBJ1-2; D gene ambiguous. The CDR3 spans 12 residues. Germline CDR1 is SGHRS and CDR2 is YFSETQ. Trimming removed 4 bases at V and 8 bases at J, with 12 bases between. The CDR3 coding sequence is TGCGCCAGCAGCCCGGAAAGCGGAGGCTACACCTTC. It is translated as CASSPESGGYTF.

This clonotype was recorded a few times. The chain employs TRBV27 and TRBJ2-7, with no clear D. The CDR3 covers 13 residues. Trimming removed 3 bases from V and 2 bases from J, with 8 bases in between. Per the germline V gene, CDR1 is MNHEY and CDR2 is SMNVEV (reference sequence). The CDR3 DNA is TGTGCCAGCAGTTTTCATCGGACCTACGAGCAGTACTTC. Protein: CASSFHRTYEQYF.

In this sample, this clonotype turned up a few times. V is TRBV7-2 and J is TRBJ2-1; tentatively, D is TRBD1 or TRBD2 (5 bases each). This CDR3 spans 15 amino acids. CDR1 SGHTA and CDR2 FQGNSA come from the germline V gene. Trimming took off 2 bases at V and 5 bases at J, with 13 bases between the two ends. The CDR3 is CASSLMSGPDNEQFF. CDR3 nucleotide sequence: TGTGCCAGCAGCTTAATGTCGGGGCCGGACAATGAGCAGTTCTTC.

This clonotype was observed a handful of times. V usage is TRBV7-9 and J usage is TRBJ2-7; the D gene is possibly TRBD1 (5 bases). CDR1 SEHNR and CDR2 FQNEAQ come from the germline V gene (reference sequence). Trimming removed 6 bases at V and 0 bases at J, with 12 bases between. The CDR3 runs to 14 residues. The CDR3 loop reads CASSPGMGSYEQYF. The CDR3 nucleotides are TGTGCCAGCAGTCCAGGGATGGGCTCCTACGAGCAGTACTTC.

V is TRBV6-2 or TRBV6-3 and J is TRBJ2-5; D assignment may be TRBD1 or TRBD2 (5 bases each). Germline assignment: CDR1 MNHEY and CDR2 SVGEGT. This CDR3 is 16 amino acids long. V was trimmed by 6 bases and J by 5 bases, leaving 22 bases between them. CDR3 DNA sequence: TGTGCCAGCAGAGGGGAAGGGACCGTTAAGTCCGAGACCCAGTACTTC. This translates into CASRGEGTVKSETQYF.

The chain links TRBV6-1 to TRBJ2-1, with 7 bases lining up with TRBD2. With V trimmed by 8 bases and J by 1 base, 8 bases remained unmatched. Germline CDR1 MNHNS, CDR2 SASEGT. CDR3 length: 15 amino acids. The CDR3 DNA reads TGTGCCAGCCCTCTCGCGGGGGTTTCCTACAATGAGCAGTTCTTC. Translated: CASPLAGVSYNEQFF.

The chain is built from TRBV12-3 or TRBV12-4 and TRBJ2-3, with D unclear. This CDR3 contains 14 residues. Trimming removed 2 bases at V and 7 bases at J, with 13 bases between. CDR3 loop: CASSLRASPYTQYF. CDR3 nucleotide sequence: TGTGCCAGCAGTTTAAGGGCTAGTCCGTATACGCAGTATTTT.

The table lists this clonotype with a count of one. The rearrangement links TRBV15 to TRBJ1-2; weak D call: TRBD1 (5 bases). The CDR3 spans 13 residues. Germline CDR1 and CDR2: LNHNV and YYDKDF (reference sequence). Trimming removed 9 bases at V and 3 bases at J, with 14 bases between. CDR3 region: CATMSGGDYGYTF. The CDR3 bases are TGTGCCACTATGAGCGGGGGAGACTATGGCTACACCTTC.

The CDR3 nucleotides are TGCAGTGCTCCTAAGGGCACAGATACGCAGTATTTT. Its protein is CSAPKGTDTQYF. The V call is TRBV20-1, the J call TRBJ2-3; D not resolved. Deletions cut 5 bases from V and 1 base from J, with 7 bases between. Germline V gene data show CDR1 as DFQATT and CDR2 as SNEGSKA (reference sequence). This CDR3 comprises 12 residues.

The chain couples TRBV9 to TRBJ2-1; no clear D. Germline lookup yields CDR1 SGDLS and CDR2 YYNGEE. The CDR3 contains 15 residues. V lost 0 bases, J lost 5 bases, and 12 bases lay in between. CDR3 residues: CASSVGQRLNNEQFF. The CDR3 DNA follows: TGTGCCAGCAGCGTAGGGCAGCGCCTAAACAATGAGCAGTTCTTC.

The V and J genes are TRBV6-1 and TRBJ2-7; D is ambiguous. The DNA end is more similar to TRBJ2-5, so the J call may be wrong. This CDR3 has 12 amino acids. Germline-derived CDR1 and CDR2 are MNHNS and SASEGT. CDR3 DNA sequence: TGTGCCAGCAACGGAGAGTCAGAGACCCAGTACTTC. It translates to CASNGESETQYF.

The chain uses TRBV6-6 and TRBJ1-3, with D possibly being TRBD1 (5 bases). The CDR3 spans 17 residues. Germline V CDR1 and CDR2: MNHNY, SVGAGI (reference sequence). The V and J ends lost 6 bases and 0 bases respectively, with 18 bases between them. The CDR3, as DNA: TGTGCCAGCAGGTTACAGACAGCCGAGAGCTCTGGAAACACCATATATTTT. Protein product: CASRLQTAESSGNTIYF.

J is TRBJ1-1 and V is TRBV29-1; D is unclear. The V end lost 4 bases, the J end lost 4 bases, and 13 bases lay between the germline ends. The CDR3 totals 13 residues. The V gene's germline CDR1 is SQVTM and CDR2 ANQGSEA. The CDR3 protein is CSVAIPQPTEAFF. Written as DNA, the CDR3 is TGCAGCGTTGCGATTCCACAACCCACTGAAGCTTTCTTT.

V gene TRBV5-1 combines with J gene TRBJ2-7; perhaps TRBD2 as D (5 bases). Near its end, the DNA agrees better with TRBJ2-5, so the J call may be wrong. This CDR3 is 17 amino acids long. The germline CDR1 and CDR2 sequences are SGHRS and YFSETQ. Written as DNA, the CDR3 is TGCGCCAGCAGCCCCCGGGGTGAGGCGAACAAGGGAGAGACCCAGTACTTC. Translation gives CASSPRGEANKGETQYF.

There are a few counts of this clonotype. The CDR3 reads CASSLVYEQFF. CDR3 bases: TGTGCCAGCAGCTTAGTCTATGAGCAGTTCTTC. This rearrangement joins TRBV7-2 to TRBJ2-1; D is unclear. Trimming stripped 1 base from V and 8 bases from J, with 3 bases between. Germline CDR1 SGHTA, CDR2 FQGNSA. The CDR3 is 11 residues long. Combining the CDR3 with reference TRBV7-2 and TRBJ2-1 gives the whole variable domain GAGVSQSPSNKVTEKGKDVELRCDPISGHTALYWYRQSLGQGLEFLIYFQGNSAPDKSGLPSDRFSAERTGGSVSTLTIQRTQQEDSAVYLCASSLVYEQFFGPGTRLTVL.

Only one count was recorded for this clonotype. The CDR3 here is CASSAGEQQKETQFF. The CDR3 region has the DNA TGTGCCAGCAGCGCCGGAGAACAGCAGAAAGAGACCCAGTTCTTC. The rearrangement joins TRBV9 to TRBJ2-1; D not certain. The germline gives CDR1 SGDLS, CDR2 YYNGEE. Trimming cost V 3 bases and J 13 bases, with 23 bases left between them. The CDR3 length is 15 residues.

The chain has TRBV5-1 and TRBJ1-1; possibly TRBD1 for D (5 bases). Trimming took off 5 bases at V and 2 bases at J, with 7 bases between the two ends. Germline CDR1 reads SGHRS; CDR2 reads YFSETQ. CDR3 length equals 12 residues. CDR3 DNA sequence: TGCGCCAGCAGTACAGGCAACACTGAAGCTTTCTTT. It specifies CASSTGNTEAFF.

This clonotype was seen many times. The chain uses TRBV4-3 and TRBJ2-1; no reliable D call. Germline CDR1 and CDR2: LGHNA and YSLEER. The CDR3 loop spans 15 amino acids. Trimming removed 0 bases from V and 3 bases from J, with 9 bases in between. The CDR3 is CASSQDQSFYNEQFF. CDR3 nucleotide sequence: TGCGCCAGCAGCCAAGATCAATCTTTCTACAATGAGCAGTTCTTC.

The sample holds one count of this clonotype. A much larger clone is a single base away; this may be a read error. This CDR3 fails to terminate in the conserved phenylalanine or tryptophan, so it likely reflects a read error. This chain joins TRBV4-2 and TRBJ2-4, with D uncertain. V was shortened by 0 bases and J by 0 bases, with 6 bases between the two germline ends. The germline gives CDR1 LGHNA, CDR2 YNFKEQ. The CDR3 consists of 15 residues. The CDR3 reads CASSQDTVAKNIQYV. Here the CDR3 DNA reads TGTGCCAGCAGCCAAGATACCGTAGCCAAAAACATTCAGTACGTC.